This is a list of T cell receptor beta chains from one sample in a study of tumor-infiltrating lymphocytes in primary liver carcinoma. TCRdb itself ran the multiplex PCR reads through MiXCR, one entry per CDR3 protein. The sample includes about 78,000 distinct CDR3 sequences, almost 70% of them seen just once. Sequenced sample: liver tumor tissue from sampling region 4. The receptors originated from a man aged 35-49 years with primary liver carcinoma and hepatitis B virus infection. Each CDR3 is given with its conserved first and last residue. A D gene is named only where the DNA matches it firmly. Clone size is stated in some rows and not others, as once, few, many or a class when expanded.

CDR3nt: TGCAGCGCCCTGAAGCTGACCCGGGAGGATGAAGCTTTCTTT
CDR3aa: CSALKLTREDEAFF
d_gene: NA
j_gene: TRBJ1-1
v_gene: TRBV29-1
abundance: NA

CDR3nt: TGTGCCAGCAACTTGTTAGCCGGGGACTCCTACAATGAGCAGTTCTTC
CDR3aa: CASNLLAGDSYNEQFF
d_gene: NA
j_gene: TRBJ2-1
v_gene: TRBV5-4
abundance: NA

CDR3nt: TGCGCCAGCATTCAGAACCCTATTGGGGGTCCGACCGGGGAGCTGTTTTTT
CDR3aa: CASIQNPIGGPTGELFF
d_gene: NA
j_gene: TRBJ2-2
v_gene: TRBV23-1
abundance: few

CDR3nt: TGTGCCAGCAGGATATACAGGGCCGACAATGAGCAGTCTTTC
CDR3aa: CASRIYRADNEQSF
d_gene: NA
j_gene: TRBJ2-1
v_gene: TRBV6-5
abundance: NA

CDR3nt: TGTGCCAGCAGGTTTCAGGGGACCTCGTACGAGCAGTACTTC
CDR3aa: CASRFQGTSYEQYF
d_gene: NA
j_gene: TRBJ2-7
v_gene: TRBV12-3/TRBV12-4
abundance: NA

CDR3nt: TGCGCCGGCAGCTTAGCGGGAGGGCGCATAGATACGCAGTATTTT
CDR3aa: CAGSLAGGRIDTQYF
d_gene: TRBD2
j_gene: TRBJ2-3
v_gene: TRBV5-1
abundance: NA

CDR3nt: TGCAGCATCGGGGACACTTATGGCTACATCTTC
CDR3aa: CSIGDTYGYIF
d_gene: NA
j_gene: TRBJ1-2
v_gene: TRBV29-1
abundance: NA

CDR3nt: TGTGCCGGCAGTACGGACAGGTCGACGCAGTATTTT
CDR3aa: CAGSTDRSTQYF
d_gene: TRBD1
j_gene: TRBJ2-3
v_gene: TRBV6-6
abundance: NA

CDR3nt: TGTGCCAGCAGCATGTACCATAACACTGTAGCTTTCTTT
CDR3aa: CASSMYHNTVAFF
d_gene: NA
j_gene: TRBJ1-1
v_gene: TRBV5-6
abundance: NA

CDR3nt: TGTGCCAGCAGATTCCCGGTTACTCAAGAGACCCAGTACTTC
CDR3aa: CASRFPVTQETQYF
d_gene: NA
j_gene: TRBJ2-5
v_gene: TRBV12-3/TRBV12-4
abundance: once

CDR3nt: TGTGCCAGCAGTTCTCCCGTGGAGGGGCGAGGCTATGGTTACACCTTC
CDR3aa: CASSSPVEGRGYGYTF
d_gene: NA
j_gene: TRBJ1-2
v_gene: TRBV28
abundance: NA

CDR3nt: TGTGCCAGCAGGATTCCTCGAGGCGGGAGACCTTCTAGCACAGATACGCAGTATTTT
CDR3aa: CASRIPRGGRPSSTDTQYF
d_gene: TRBD2
j_gene: TRBJ2-3
v_gene: TRBV11-2
abundance: NA

CDR3nt: TGCGCCAGCAGCTTGGTTGGACAGGGGGCAACTAACTATGGCTACACCTTC
CDR3aa: CASSLVGQGATNYGYTF
d_gene: TRBD1
j_gene: TRBJ1-2
v_gene: TRBV5-1
abundance: many

CDR3nt: TGTGTCAGCAGCTTAGGCCGGGCGAATAAGCAGTTCTTC
CDR3aa: CVSSLGRANKQFF
d_gene: NA
j_gene: TRBJ2-1
v_gene: TRBV11-1
abundance: NA